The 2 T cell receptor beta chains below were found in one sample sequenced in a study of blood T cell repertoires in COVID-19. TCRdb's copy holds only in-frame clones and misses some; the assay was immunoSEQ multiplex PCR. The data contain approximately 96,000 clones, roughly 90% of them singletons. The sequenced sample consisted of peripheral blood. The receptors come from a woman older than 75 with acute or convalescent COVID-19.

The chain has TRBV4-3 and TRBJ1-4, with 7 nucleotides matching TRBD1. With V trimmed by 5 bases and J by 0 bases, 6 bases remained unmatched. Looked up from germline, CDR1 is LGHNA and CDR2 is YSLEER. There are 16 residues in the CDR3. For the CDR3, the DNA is TGCGCCAGCAGCACCCAAACAGGGGCAACTAATGAAAAACTGTTTTTT. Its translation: CASSTQTGATNEKLFF.

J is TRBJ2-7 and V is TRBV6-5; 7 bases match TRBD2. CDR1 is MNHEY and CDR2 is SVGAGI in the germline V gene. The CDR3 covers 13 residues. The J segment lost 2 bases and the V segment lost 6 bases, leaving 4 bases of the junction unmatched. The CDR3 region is CASRGLFAYEQYF. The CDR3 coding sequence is TGTGCCAGCAGGGGACTATTCGCCTACGAGCAGTACTTC.